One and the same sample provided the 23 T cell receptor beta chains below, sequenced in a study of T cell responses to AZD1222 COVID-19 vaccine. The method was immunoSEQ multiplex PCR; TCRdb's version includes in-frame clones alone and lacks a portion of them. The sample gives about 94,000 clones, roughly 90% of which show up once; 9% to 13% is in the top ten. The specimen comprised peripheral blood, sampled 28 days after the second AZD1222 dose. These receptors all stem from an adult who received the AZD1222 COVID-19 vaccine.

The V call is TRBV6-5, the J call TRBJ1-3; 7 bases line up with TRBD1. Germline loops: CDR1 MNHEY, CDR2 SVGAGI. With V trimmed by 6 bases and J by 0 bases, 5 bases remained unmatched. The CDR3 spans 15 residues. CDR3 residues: CASRRQGISGNTIYF. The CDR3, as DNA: TGTGCCAGCAGAAGACAGGGCATCTCTGGAAACACCATATATTTT.

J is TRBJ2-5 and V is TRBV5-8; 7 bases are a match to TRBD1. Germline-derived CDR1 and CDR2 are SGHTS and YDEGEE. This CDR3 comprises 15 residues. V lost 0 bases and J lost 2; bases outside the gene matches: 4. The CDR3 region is CASSLGTGPQETQYF. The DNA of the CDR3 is TGTGCCAGCAGCTTGGGGACAGGTCCGCAAGAGACCCAGTACTTC.

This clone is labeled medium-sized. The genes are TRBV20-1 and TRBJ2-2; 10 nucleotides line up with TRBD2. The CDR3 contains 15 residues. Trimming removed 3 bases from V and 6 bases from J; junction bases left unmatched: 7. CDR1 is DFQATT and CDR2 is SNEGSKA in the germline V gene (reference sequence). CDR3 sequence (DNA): TGCAGTGCTAGTTTCGAGCGGGGGGGCTCCGGGGAGCTGTTTTTT. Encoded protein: CSASFERGGSGELFF.

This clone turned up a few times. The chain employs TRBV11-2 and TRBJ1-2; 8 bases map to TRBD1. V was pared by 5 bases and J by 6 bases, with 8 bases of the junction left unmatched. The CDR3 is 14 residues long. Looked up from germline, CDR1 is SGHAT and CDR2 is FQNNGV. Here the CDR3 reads CASSKGTGGHGYTF. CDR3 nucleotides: TGTGCCAGCAGCAAAGGGACAGGTGGCCATGGCTACACCTTC.

The CDR3 protein is CASSLAGTYEQYF. CDR3 DNA: TGCGCCAGCAGCTTGGCGGGGACCTACGAGCAGTACTTC. V gene TRBV5-1 combines with J gene TRBJ2-7; TRBD2 might be the D (5 bases). CDR3 length: 13 amino acids. Trimming cost V 0 bases and J 2 bases, with 6 bases left between them. Germline CDR1 SGHRS, CDR2 YFSETQ.

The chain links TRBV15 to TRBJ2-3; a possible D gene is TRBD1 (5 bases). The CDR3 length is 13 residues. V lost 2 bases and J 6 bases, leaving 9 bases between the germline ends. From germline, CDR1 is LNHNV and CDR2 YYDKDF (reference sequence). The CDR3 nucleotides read TGTGCCACCAGCAGAAGGACATCTGATACGCAGTATTTT. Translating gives CATSRRTSDTQYF.

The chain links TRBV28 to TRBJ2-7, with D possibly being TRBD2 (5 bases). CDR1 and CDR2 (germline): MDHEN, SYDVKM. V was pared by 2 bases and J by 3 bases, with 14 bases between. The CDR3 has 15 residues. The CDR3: CASSLSRGGSYEQYF. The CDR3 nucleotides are TGTGCCAGCAGTTTAAGTCGGGGTGGGAGCTACGAGCAGTACTTC.

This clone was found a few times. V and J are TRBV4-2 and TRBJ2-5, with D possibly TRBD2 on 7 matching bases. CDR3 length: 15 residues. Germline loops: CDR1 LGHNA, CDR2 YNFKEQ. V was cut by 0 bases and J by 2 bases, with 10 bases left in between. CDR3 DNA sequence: TGTGCCAGCAGCCAAGATAGGGGGGGGCAAGAGACCCAGTACTTC. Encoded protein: CASSQDRGGQETQYF.

CDR3 bases: TGTGCCAGCAATGGACAGGGGGCCGGTTCGTCCACCTTC. Translation: CASNGQGAGSSTF. This sequence joins TRBV2 and TRBJ1-2, with 11 bases fitting TRBD1. V trimming: 7 bases; J trimming: 13 bases; junction bases outside the gene matches: 11. The CDR3 is made up of 13 amino acids. Germline V gene lookup returns CDR1 SNHLY and CDR2 FYNNEI.

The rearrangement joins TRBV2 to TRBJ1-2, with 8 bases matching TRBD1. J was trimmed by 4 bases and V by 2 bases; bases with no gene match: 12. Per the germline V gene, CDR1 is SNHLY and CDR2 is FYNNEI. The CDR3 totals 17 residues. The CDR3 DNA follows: TGTGCCAGCAGTGAATACGGGACAGGTCTGGTGGCCTATGGCTACACCTTC. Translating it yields CASSEYGTGLVAYGYTF.

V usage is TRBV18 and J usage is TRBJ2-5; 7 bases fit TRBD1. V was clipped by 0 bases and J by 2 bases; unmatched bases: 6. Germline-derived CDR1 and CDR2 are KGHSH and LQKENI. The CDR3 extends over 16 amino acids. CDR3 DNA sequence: TGTGCCAGCTCACCACCACCGGGACAGAGACAAGAGACCCAGTACTTC. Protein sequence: CASSPPPGQRQETQYF. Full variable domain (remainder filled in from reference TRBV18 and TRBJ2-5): NAGVMQNPRHLVRRRGQEARLRCSPMKGHSHVYWYRQLPEEGLKFMVYLQKENIIDESGMPKERFSAEFPKEGPSILRIQQVVRGDSAAYFCASSPPPGQRQETQYFGPGTRLLVL.

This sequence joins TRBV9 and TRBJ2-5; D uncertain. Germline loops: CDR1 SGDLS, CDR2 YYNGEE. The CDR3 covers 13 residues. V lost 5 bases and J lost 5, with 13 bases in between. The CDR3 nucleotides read TGTGCCAGCAGTGTGGGTCTCCCGGAGACCCAGTACTTC. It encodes CASSVGLPETQYF. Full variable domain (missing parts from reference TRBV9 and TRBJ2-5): DSGVTQTPKHLITATGQRVTLRCSPRSGDLSVYWYQQSLDQGLQFLIQYYNGEERAKGNILERFSAQQFPDLHSELNLSSLELGDSALYFCASSVGLPETQYFGPGTRLLVL.

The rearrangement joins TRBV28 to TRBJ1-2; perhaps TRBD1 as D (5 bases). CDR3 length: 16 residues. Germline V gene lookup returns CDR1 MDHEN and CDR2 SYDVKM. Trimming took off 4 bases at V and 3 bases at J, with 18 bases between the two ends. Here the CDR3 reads CASSSIGHLTDYGYTF. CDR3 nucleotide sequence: TGTGCCAGCAGTTCCATCGGACATCTAACGGACTATGGCTACACCTTC.

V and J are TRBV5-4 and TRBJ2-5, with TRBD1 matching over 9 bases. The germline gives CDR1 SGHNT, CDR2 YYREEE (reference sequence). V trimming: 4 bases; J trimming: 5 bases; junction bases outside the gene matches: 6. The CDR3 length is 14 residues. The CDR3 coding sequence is TGTGCCAGCAGCGTCACAGGGGGCCCGGAGACCCAGTACTTC. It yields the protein CASSVTGGPETQYF.

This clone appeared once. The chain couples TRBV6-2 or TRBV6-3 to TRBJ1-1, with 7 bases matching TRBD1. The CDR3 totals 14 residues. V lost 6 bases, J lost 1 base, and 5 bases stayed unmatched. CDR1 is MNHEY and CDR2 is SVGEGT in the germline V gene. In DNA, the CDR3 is TGTGCCAGCAGCCCCGGGACAGCGAACACTGAAGCTTTCTTT. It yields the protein CASSPGTANTEAFF.

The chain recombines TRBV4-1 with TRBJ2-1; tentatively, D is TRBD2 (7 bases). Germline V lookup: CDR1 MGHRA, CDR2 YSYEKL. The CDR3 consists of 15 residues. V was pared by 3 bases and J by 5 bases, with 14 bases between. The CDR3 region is CASSQSPGGHNEQFF. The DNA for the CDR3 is TGCGCCAGCAGCCAGTCCCCGGGGGGCCACAATGAGCAGTTCTTC.

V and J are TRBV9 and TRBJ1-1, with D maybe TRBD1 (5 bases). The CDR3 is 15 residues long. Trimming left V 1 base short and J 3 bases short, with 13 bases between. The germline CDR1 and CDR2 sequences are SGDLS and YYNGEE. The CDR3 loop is CASSVKGMGDTEAFF. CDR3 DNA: TGTGCCAGCAGCGTAAAGGGGATGGGAGACACTGAAGCTTTCTTT.

The CDR3 reads CATSQPDTGGHGYTF. In DNA form, the CDR3 reads TGTGCCACCAGTCAGCCCGATACAGGGGGGCATGGCTACACCTTC. The V gene is TRBV24-1, the J gene TRBJ1-2; 8 nucleotides match TRBD1. Per the germline V gene, CDR1 is KGHDR and CDR2 is SFDVKD. With 6 bases clipped from V and 6 bases from J, the junction kept 11 bases outside the gene matches. The CDR3 extends over 15 amino acids.

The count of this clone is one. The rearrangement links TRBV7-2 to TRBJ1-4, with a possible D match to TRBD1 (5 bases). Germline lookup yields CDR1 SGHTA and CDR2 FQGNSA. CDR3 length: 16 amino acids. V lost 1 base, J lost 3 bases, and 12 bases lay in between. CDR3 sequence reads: CASSLEVRGANEKLFF. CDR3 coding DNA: TGTGCCAGCAGCTTAGAAGTAAGGGGAGCTAATGAAAAACTGTTTTTT.

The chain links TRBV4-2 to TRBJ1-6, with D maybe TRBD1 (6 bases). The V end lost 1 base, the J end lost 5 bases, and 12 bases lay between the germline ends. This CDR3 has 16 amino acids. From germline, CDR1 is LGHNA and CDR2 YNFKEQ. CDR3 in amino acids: CASSQAGRTDNSPLHF. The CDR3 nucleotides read TGTGCCAGCAGCCAAGCGGGGCGGACAGATAATTCACCCCTCCACTTT.

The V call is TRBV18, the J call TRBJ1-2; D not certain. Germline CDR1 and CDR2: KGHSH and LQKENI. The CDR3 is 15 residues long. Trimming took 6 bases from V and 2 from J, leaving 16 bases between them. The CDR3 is CASSGELGGNYGYTF. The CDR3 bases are TGTGCCAGCTCGGGAGAGCTTGGTGGCAACTATGGCTACACCTTC.

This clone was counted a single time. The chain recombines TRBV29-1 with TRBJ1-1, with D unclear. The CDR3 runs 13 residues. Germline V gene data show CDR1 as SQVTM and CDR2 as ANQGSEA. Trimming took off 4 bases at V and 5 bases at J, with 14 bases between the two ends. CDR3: CSVVGAGRTEAFF. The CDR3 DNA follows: TGCAGCGTTGTGGGAGCAGGACGAACTGAAGCTTTCTTT. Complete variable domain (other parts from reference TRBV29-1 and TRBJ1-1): SAVISQKPSRDICQRGTSLTIQCQVDSQVTMMFWYRQQPGQSLTLIATANQGSEATYESGFVIDKFPISRPNLTFSTLTVSNMSPEDSSIYLCSVVGAGRTEAFFGQGTRLTVV.

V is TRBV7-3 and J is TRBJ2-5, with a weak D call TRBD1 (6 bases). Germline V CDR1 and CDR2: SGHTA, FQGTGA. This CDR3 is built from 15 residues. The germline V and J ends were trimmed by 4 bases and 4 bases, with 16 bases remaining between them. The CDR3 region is CASSSRAGRGETQYF. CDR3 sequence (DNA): TGTGCCAGCAGCTCCCGGGCGGGCAGGGGAGAGACCCAGTACTTC.